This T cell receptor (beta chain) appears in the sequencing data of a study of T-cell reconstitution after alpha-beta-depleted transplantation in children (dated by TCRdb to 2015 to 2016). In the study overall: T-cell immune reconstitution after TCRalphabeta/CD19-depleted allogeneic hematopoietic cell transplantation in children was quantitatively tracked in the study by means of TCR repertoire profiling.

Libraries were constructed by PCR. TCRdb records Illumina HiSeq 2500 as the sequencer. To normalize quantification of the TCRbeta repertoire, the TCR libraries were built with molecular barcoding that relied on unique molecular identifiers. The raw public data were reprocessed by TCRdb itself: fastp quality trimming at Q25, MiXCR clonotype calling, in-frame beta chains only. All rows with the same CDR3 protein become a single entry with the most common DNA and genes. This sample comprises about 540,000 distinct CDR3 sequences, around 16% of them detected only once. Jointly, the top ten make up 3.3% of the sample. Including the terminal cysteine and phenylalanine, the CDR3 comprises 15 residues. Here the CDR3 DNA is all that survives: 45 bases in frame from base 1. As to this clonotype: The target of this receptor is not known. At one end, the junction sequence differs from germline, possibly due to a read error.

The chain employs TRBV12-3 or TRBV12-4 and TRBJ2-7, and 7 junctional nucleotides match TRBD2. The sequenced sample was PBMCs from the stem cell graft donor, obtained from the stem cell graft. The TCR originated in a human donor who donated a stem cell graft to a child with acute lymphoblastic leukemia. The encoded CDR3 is CASSSQLAVSYEQYF. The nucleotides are TGTGCCAGCAGTTCCCAGCTAGCGGTGTCCTATGAGCAGTACTTC.